These 18 T cell receptor beta chains originate from one sample sequenced in a study of blood T cell repertoires in COVID-19. Method: immunoSEQ multiplex PCR; TCRdb's copy keeps in-frame clones and lacks some. The sample contains approximately 85,000 clones, around 83% of which appear only once. Sample: peripheral blood. The receptors here all came from a woman of 80 years or more in a cohort sampled during active or convalescent COVID-19.

V is TRBV27 and J is TRBJ1-6, with D unclear. CDR3 length: 13 residues. Germline loops: CDR1 MNHEY, CDR2 SMNVEV (reference sequence). V lost 4 bases, J lost 4 bases, and 5 bases lay in between. CDR3: CASSSQYNSPLHF. CDR3 coding DNA: TGTGCCAGCAGTTCCCAGTATAATTCACCCCTCCACTTT.

The CDR3 bases are TGCGCCAGCAGCTTGTGGCGGGAGGGGGAGACCCAGTACTTC. This sequence encodes CASSLWREGETQYF. The V and J genes are TRBV5-1 and TRBJ2-5; 9 bases map to TRBD2. The CDR3 spans 14 residues. The J segment lost 5 bases and the V segment lost 1 base, leaving 3 bases of the junction unmatched. Germline CDR1 reads SGHRS; CDR2 reads YFSETQ.

The chain joins TRBV5-4 to TRBJ2-7, with D possibly matching TRBD2 (5 bases). The ends were cut back, 0 bases at V and 5 bases at J, with 9 bases in the middle. CDR1 is SGHNT and CDR2 is YYREEE in the germline V gene (reference sequence). This CDR3 contains 13 residues. The CDR3 nucleotides are TGTGCCAGCAGCTTGGTAATGGGAGACGAGCAGTACTTC. Translated, it gives CASSLVMGDEQYF. Supplemented by reference TRBV5-4 and TRBJ2-7, the full variable domain reads ETGVTQSPTHLIKTRGQQVTLRCSSQSGHNTVSWYQQALGQGPQFIFQYYREEENGRGNFPPRFSGLQFPNYSSELNVNALELDDSALYLCASSLVMGDEQYFGPGTRLTVT.

The chain has TRBV5-1 and TRBJ1-4; tentative D call: TRBD1 (5 bases). The CDR3 totals 15 residues. Germline lookup yields CDR1 SGHRS and CDR2 YFSETQ. The V and J ends lost 0 bases and 12 bases respectively, with 18 bases between them. The CDR3 DNA reads TGCGCCAGCAGCTTGGCCGAGAAACAGGTTGGGGAACTGTTTTTT. Amino acid sequence: CASSLAEKQVGELFF. The full variable domain, rest sourced from reference TRBV5-1 and TRBJ1-4, is KAGVTQTPRYLIKTRGQQVTLSCSPISGHRSVSWYQQTPGQGLQFLFEYFSETQRNKGNFPGRFSGRQFSNSRSEMNVSTLELGDSALYLCASSLAEKQVGELFFGSGTQLSVL.

J is TRBJ2-4 and V is TRBV5-1; D might be TRBD2 (6 bases). Trimming took off 0 bases at V and 2 bases at J, with 18 bases between the two ends. CDR3 length: 18 residues. Germline CDR1 reads SGHRS; CDR2 reads YFSETQ. The CDR3 DNA reads as TGCGCCAGCAGCTTGGGGGTGTCGGGGGTCCTACCCAAAAACATTCAGTACTTC. Translation: CASSLGVSGVLPKNIQYF. The complete variable domain, with remaining parts taken from reference TRBV5-1 and TRBJ2-4, reads KAGVTQTPRYLIKTRGQQVTLSCSPISGHRSVSWYQQTPGQGLQFLFEYFSETQRNKGNFPGRFSGRQFSNSRSEMNVSTLELGDSALYLCASSLGVSGVLPKNIQYFGAGTRLSVL.

The CDR3 bases are TGCGCCAGCAGTGAACAGATTAATGAGCAGTTCTTC. It is translated as CASSEQINEQFF. The chain employs TRBV5-1 and TRBJ2-1; the D is unclear. The length of the CDR3 is 12 residues. V was cut by 5 bases and J by 7 bases, with 10 bases left in between. Germline-derived CDR1 and CDR2 are SGHRS and YFSETQ.

This clone showed up just once. V gene TRBV5-4 combines with J gene TRBJ1-2, with TRBD1 matching 11 bases. The length of the CDR3 is 16 residues. V was pared by 4 bases and J by 7 bases, with 12 bases of the junction left unmatched. Germline V gives CDR1 SGHNT, CDR2 YYREEE (reference sequence). In DNA, the CDR3 is TGTGCCAGCAGCCCCGGGACAGGGGGAAGGGTGGTTGGCTACACCTTC. Translated: CASSPGTGGRVVGYTF.

This clone has ten or more counts. The chain has TRBV7-8 and TRBJ1-5; TRBD1 matches at 8 bases. This CDR3 spans 14 amino acids. The J segment lost 5 bases and the V segment lost 1 base, leaving 1 base of the junction unmatched. Germline CDR1 is SGHVS and CDR2 is FQNEAQ. In DNA, the CDR3 is TGTGCCAGCAGCTTAGGGACAGGGTATCAGCCCCAGCATTTT. Its protein product is CASSLGTGYQPQHF.

The count of this clone is one. The chain recombines TRBV30 with TRBJ1-6; 7 bases are a match to TRBD1. The V gene end was trimmed by 7 bases and the J gene end by 7 bases; junction bases not matched to a gene: 10. CDR3 length: 14 amino acids. Germline-derived CDR1 and CDR2 are GTSNPN and SVGIG (reference sequence). The CDR3 loop is CAFSSTGENSPLHF. DNA for the CDR3: TGTGCCTTCAGTAGTACAGGGGAAAATTCACCCCTCCACTTT. Full variable domain (outside the CDR3, taken from reference TRBV30 and TRBJ1-6): SQTIHQWPATLVQPVGSPLSLECTVEGTSNPNLYWYRQAAGRGLQLLFYSVGIGQISSEVPQNLSASRPQDRQFILSSKKLLLSDSGFYLCAFSSTGENSPLHFGNGTRLTVT.

The V call is TRBV6-1, the J call TRBJ1-5; D might be TRBD1 (6 bases). The CDR3 extends over 15 amino acids. V was shortened by 0 bases and J by 5 bases, with 11 bases between the two germline ends. Germline V CDR1 and CDR2: MNHNS, SASEGT. The CDR3 spells CASSEAPGGHQPQHF. The CDR3 nucleotides are TGTGCCAGCAGTGAAGCGCCGGGGGGCCATCAGCCCCAGCATTTT.

The gene calls are TRBV11-2 and TRBJ1-1, with D unclear. Looked up from germline, CDR1 is SGHAT and CDR2 is FQNNGV. Trimming removed 1 base at V and 10 bases at J, with 7 bases between. This CDR3 region has 11 residues. In DNA, the CDR3 is TGTGCCAGCAGCTTAGTTTCAGTAGCTTTCTTT. Translating gives CASSLVSVAFF.

The chain links TRBV3-1 (or the pseudogene TRBV3-2) to TRBJ2-1; 10 nucleotides line up with TRBD2. CDR1 LGHDT and CDR2 YNNKEL come from the germline V gene (reference sequence). This CDR3 comprises 18 residues. After removal of 4 bases from V and 9 bases from J, the junction contained 18 bases not matched to a gene. CDR3: CASSRGGRRLAGDVEQFF. CDR3 nucleotide sequence: TGTGCCAGCAGCCGAGGGGGTAGACGGCTAGCGGGAGATGTTGAGCAGTTCTTC.

The gene calls are TRBV6-6 and TRBJ2-7; D is possibly TRBD1 (5 bases). The CDR3 sequence is 15 residues long. The V gene lost 6 bases and the J gene lost 6 bases, with 21 bases spanning the gap. Per the germline V gene, CDR1 is MNHNY and CDR2 is SVGAGI (reference sequence). CDR3 amino acids: CASSPLGQGSSEQYV. The CDR3 DNA follows: TGTGCCAGCAGCCCTCTCGGGCAGGGTAGCAGCGAGCAGTACGTC.

This chain joins TRBV5-1 and TRBJ2-7; 8 bases fit TRBD2. CDR3 length: 13 residues. The V segment lost 0 bases and the J segment 6 bases; nucleotides outside the gene matches: 2. Germline-derived CDR1 and CDR2 are SGHRS and YFSETQ. The CDR3 bases are TGCGCCAGCAGCTTGGGACGGGAGGGCGAGCAGTACTTC. Its protein is CASSLGREGEQYF.

At least ten counts were recorded for this clone. The rearrangement uses TRBV27 and TRBJ2-1; D possibly corresponds to TRBD1 (5 bases). V shed 7 bases and J shed 5 bases, with 15 bases lying between them. Germline V lookup: CDR1 MNHEY, CDR2 SMNVEV (reference sequence). This CDR3 has 14 residues. The CDR3 loop is CASKPGFADNEQFF. The CDR3 DNA sequence: TGTGCCAGCAAACCAGGGTTCGCCGACAATGAGCAGTTCTTC.

The chain couples TRBV7-8 to TRBJ2-7, with a weak D call TRBD1 (6 bases). The CDR3 is made up of 13 amino acids. Germline V gene data show CDR1 as SGHVS and CDR2 as FQNEAQ. With 1 base removed from V and 2 bases from J, the gap between germline ends came to 6 bases. The CDR3 region has the DNA TGTGCCAGCAGCTTAGGGGGGCCCTACGAGCAGTACTTC. Encoded protein: CASSLGGPYEQYF.

This chain joins TRBV11-3 and TRBJ2-5, with TRBD2 as a possible D gene (6 bases). Germline CDR1 reads SGHNT; CDR2 reads YENEEA. V lost 3 bases, J lost 2 bases, and 13 bases lay in between. The CDR3 spans 15 residues. In DNA, the CDR3 is TGTGCCAGCAGCTTCGCGGGGAAAGGGCAAGAGACCCAGTACTTC. Its translation is CASSFAGKGQETQYF.

CDR3 DNA: TGTGCCTGGAACATTAGGAAAGGCCGGGACACTGAAGCTTTCTTT. It is translated as CAWNIRKGRDTEAFF. The chain employs TRBV30 and TRBJ1-1; D gene uncertain. Trimming pared 4 bases from V and 3 bases from J, leaving 18 bases between. Germline V gene lookup returns CDR1 GTSNPN and CDR2 SVGIG (reference sequence). The CDR3 runs to 15 residues.